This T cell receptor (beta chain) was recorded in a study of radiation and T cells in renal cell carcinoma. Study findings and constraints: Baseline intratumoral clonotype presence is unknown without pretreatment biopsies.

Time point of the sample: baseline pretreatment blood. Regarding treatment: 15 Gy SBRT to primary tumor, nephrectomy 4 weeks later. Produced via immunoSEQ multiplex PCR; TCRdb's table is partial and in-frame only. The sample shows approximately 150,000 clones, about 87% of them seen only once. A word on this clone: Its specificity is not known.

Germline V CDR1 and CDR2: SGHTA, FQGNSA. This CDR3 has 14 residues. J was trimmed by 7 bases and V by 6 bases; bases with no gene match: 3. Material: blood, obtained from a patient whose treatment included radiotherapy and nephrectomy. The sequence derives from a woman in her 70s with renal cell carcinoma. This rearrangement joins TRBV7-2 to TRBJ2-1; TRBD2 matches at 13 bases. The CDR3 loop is CASSPGLAGNEQFF. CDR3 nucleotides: TGTGCCAGCAGTCCGGGACTAGCGGGGAATGAGCAGTTCTTC.